This note documents a single T cell receptor beta chain sequence. This sample was included in a study of low-dose radiotherapy and immunotherapy resistance in tumors. Whole-study context: Every 2 weeks, cohort 1 got 0.5 Gy, reaching 6.5 Gy to the planning target volume. Intravenous ipilimumab 1 mg/kg every six weeks was given with nivolumab 240 mg every two weeks. Aspirin was taken orally at 300 mg daily by patients, and this continued for four cycles from cycle 1 day 1. Intravenous cyclophosphamide 200 mg/m2 was given every two weeks, one day before radiation and immunotherapy.

cDNA synthesis used a TRAV/TRBV-specific primer set for both chains. A constant-region primer paired with the V-primer adapter amplified TCRs over approximately 19 PCR cycles. Each CDR3 protein is one row after TCRdb ran MiXCR on the reads. In the table there are about 97,000 distinct CDR3 sequences, 20% of which are singletons. Germline CDR1 reads SGHVS; CDR2 reads FQNEAQ. V was shortened by 1 base and J by 4 bases, with 11 bases between the two germline ends. The length of the CDR3 is 15 residues. Time point: after trial treatment. The treatment was: LDRT plus nivolumab, ipilimumab, low-dose cyclophosphamide and aspirin (RACIN trial).

The chain uses TRBV7-8 and TRBJ1-3; D uncertain. Sequences were derived from PBMCs, sampled after low-dose radiotherapy plus immunotherapy. This receptor was taken from a male donor with prostate cancer. The CDR3 sequence: CASSLGRRPGNTIYF. CDR3 in DNA: TGTGCCAGCAGCTTAGGGCGTAGGCCGGGAAACACCATATATTTT. The whole variable domain, remainder taken from reference TRBV7-8 and TRBJ1-3, is GAGVSQSPRYKVAKRGQDVALRCDPISGHVSLFWYQQALGQGPEFLTYFQNEAQLDKSGLPSDRFFAERPEGSVSTLKIQRTQQEDSAVYLCASSLGRRPGNTIYFGEGSWLTVV.